Presented here are 25 T cell receptor beta chains from one specimen sequenced in a study of cytomegalovirus exposure and HLA in healthy donors. The PCR employed 60 Vbeta primers together with 13 Jbeta primers. Method: immunoSEQ multiplex PCR; TCRdb's copy keeps in-frame clones and lacks some. The sample holds approximately 200,000 clones, approximately 83% seen once. The material sequenced was PBMCs. These TCRs come from a boy younger than 10 in good health and CMV-seronegative.

The V call is TRBV19, the J call TRBJ2-5, with D possibly matching TRBD1 (6 bases). CDR3 length: 13 amino acids. V lost 2 bases, J lost 3 bases, and 7 bases lay in between. Germline CDR1 and CDR2: LNHDA and SQIVND (reference sequence). The CDR3 region has the DNA TGTGCCAGTAGTATAAACAGGGAAGAGACCCAGTACTTC. Translated, it gives CASSINREETQYF.

The chain links TRBV2 to TRBJ1-1; TRBD1 matches at 9 bases. CDR3 size: 13 residues. With 6 bases clipped from V and 4 bases from J, the junction kept 3 bases outside the gene matches. Germline-derived CDR1 and CDR2 are SNHLY and FYNNEI. CDR3 bases: TGTGCCAGCAGGGACAGGGGAATCACTGAAGCTTTCTTT. Its translation is CASRDRGITEAFF. The variable domain in full, with the rest retrieved from reference TRBV2 and TRBJ1-1, is EPEVTQTPSHQVTQMGQEVILRCVPISNHLYFYWYRQILGQKVEFLVSFYNNEISEKSEIFDDQFSVERPDGSNFTLKIRSTKLEDSAMYFCASRDRGITEAFFGQGTRLTVV.

The chain recombines TRBV4-3 with TRBJ2-5, with TRBD2 matching over 10 bases. After removal of 1 base from V and 1 base from J, the junction contained 3 bases not matched to a gene. CDR1 and CDR2 (germline): LGHNA, YSLEER. The CDR3 sequence is 16 residues long. CDR3 region: CASSQGVAGGQETQYF. As DNA, the CDR3 is TGCGCCAGCAGCCAAGGGGTAGCGGGGGGCCAAGAGACCCAGTACTTC.

The chain combines TRBV19 with TRBJ1-3; D unresolved. V shed 2 bases and J shed 0 bases, with 11 bases lying between them. Germline V gene sequence: CDR1 LNHDA, CDR2 SQIVND (reference sequence). The CDR3 totals 16 residues. CDR3 DNA sequence: TGTGCCAGTAGTATACGAAGCCCTAGCTCTGGAAACACCATATATTTT. This translates into CASSIRSPSSGNTIYF.

Written as DNA, the CDR3 is TGTGCCAGCAAGCGGGGGGCGCAAGGCTACACCTTC. Protein product: CASKRGAQGYTF. This chain joins TRBV2 and TRBJ1-2; the D gene is possibly TRBD1 (6 bases). This CDR3 has 12 amino acids. V lost 7 bases and J 8 bases, leaving 14 bases between the germline ends. Germline V gives CDR1 SNHLY, CDR2 FYNNEI. The whole variable domain, filled in from reference TRBV2 and TRBJ1-2, reads EPEVTQTPSHQVTQMGQEVILRCVPISNHLYFYWYRQILGQKVEFLVSFYNNEISEKSEIFDDQFSVERPDGSNFTLKIRSTKLEDSAMYFCASKRGAQGYTFGSGTRLTVV.

The chain combines TRBV4-3 with TRBJ2-2, with D perhaps matching TRBD2 (6 bases). The CDR3 runs 17 residues. Germline loops: CDR1 LGHNA, CDR2 YSLEER. V dropped 1 base and J dropped 7 bases, with 19 bases sitting between them. The CDR3 reads CASSQAALGGYGGELFF. In nucleotides, the CDR3 is TGCGCCAGCAGCCAAGCCGCCTTAGGAGGGTATGGCGGGGAGCTGTTTTTT.

The J gene is TRBJ1-6, the V gene TRBV18, with 9 nucleotides matching TRBD1. CDR3 size: 17 residues. V dropped 2 bases and J dropped 10; count of bases not matched to a gene: 12. Per the germline V gene, CDR1 is KGHSH and CDR2 is LQKENI. CDR3 sequence reads: CASSPLYLTGGYSPLHF. Here the CDR3 DNA reads TGTGCCAGCTCACCATTATACTTGACAGGGGGGTACTCACCCCTCCACTTT.

This clone was counted only a few times. The gene calls are TRBV29-1 and TRBJ2-6; D unclear. From germline, CDR1 is SQVTM and CDR2 ANQGSEA. CDR3 size: 12 residues. Trimming took off 3 bases at V and 4 bases at J, with 4 bases between the two ends. The CDR3 loop is CSVEAGANVLTF. The DNA of the CDR3 is TGCAGCGTTGAGGCCGGGGCCAACGTCCTGACTTTC.

This chain joins TRBV7-2 and TRBJ2-3; possible D gene TRBD1, 5 bases. The CDR3 consists of 15 residues. V shed 5 bases and J shed 0 bases, with 12 bases lying between them. The V gene's germline CDR1 is SGHTA and CDR2 FQGNSA. Written as DNA, the CDR3 is TGTGCCAGCAGCCGATTCAAGGGGAGCACAGATACGCAGTATTTT. As protein: CASSRFKGSTDTQYF.

The gene calls are TRBV29-1 and TRBJ2-3, with 9 bases matching TRBD2. The germline V gene has CDR1 SQVTM and CDR2 ANQGSEA. The CDR3 runs to 13 residues. J gave up 6 bases and V 4 bases, and 5 bases lay outside the gene matches. The DNA for the CDR3 is TGCAGCGTTGGCGGGAGGGCCGCGGATACGCAGTATTTT. Protein sequence: CSVGGRAADTQYF.

The gene calls are TRBV7-2 and TRBJ1-2; 7 nucleotides match TRBD1. The CDR3 sequence is 15 residues long. With 1 base clipped from V and 4 bases from J, the junction kept 6 bases outside the gene matches. Germline loops: CDR1 SGHTA, CDR2 FQGNSA. CDR3 in DNA: TGTGCCAGCAGCTTAGGGAGACAGGGACTCTATGGCTACACCTTC. Translating gives CASSLGRQGLYGYTF.

V gene TRBV11-2 combines with J gene TRBJ1-2, with a tentative D call TRBD1 (5 bases). This CDR3 region has 15 residues. Germline CDR1 and CDR2: SGHAT and FQNNGV. Deletions cut 5 bases from V and 8 bases from J, with 21 bases between. CDR3: CASSLSRGEVGGYTF. CDR3 bases: TGTGCCAGCAGCCTCAGTCGGGGGGAAGTTGGGGGCTACACCTTC.

V usage is TRBV19 and J usage is TRBJ1-6; a weak D match, TRBD1 (5 bases). This CDR3 contains 17 residues. The V gene's germline CDR1 is LNHDA and CDR2 SQIVND (reference sequence). Trimming took off 3 bases at V and 2 bases at J, with 14 bases between the two ends. CDR3 sequence (DNA): TGTGCCAGTAGTATCCGCCGCGGGGCTACCTATAATTCACCCCTCCACTTT. Translation: CASSIRRGATYNSPLHF.

This chain uses TRBV5-5 with TRBJ1-1; D not resolved. Germline CDR1 is SGHKS and CDR2 is YYEKEE (reference sequence). The CDR3 runs 11 residues. With 4 bases removed from V and 10 bases from J, the gap between germline ends came to 11 bases. The CDR3 sequence: CASSALAGAFF. CDR3 nucleotide sequence: TGTGCCAGCAGCGCACTCGCTGGAGCTTTCTTT.

The rearrangement joins TRBV4-2 to TRBJ2-5, with TRBD2 matching over 7 bases. Germline V CDR1 and CDR2: LGHNA, YNFKEQ. The length of the CDR3 is 14 residues. Unmatched junction bases numbered 2, after V lost 0 bases and J lost 4 bases. The CDR3 reads CASSQETSRETQYF. DNA for the CDR3: TGTGCCAGCAGCCAAGAGACTAGCCGAGAGACCCAGTACTTC.

The chain has TRBV19 and TRBJ2-3; D is possibly TRBD2 (6 bases). Germline CDR1 and CDR2: LNHDA and SQIVND (reference sequence). Trimming pared 8 bases from V and 0 bases from J, leaving 12 bases between. The CDR3 spans 14 residues. The DNA for the CDR3 is TGTGCCAGTTGTGGAGGGATTAGCACAGATACGCAGTATTTT. It encodes CASCGGISTDTQYF.

V and J are TRBV11-2 and TRBJ2-2; 8 bases map to TRBD2. J was trimmed by 6 bases and V by 5 bases; bases with no gene match: 2. Germline V CDR1 and CDR2: SGHAT, FQNNGV. The CDR3 runs 13 residues. CDR3 amino acids: CASSRTSSGELFF. The CDR3 nucleotides are TGTGCCAGCAGCAGGACTAGCTCCGGGGAGCTGTTTTTT.

The J gene is TRBJ2-1, the V gene TRBV6-1, with D perhaps TRBD2 (5 bases). The CDR3 has 11 amino acids. The germline CDR1 and CDR2 sequences are MNHNS and SASEGT. V dropped 8 bases and J dropped 7 bases, with 9 bases sitting between them. In DNA, the CDR3 is TGTGCCAGCTGTAGCGCAAATGAGCAGTTCTTC. It specifies CASCSANEQFF.

The genes are TRBV7-8 and TRBJ2-3, with D perhaps TRBD2 (5 bases). The germline gives CDR1 SGHVS, CDR2 FQNEAQ. The V and J ends lost 5 bases and 8 bases respectively, with 11 bases between them. The CDR3 covers 12 residues. DNA for the CDR3: TGTGCCAGCAGCCACACTAGTGGTACGCAGTATTTT. Translating it yields CASSHTSGTQYF. The complete variable domain, with remaining parts taken from reference TRBV7-8 and TRBJ2-3, reads GAGVSQSPRYKVAKRGQDVALRCDPISGHVSLFWYQQALGQGPEFLTYFQNEAQLDKSGLPSDRFFAERPEGSVSTLKIQRTQQEDSAVYLCASSHTSGTQYFGPGTRLTVL.

The V call is TRBV30, the J call TRBJ2-7; a possible D gene is TRBD1 (7 bases). V was trimmed by 2 bases and J by 2 bases, leaving 13 bases between them. This CDR3 region has 14 residues. CDR1 and CDR2 from the germline V gene are GTSNPN and SVGIG (reference sequence). The CDR3 nucleotides read TGTGCCTGGAGTAACGGCGGGACAGCCTACGAGCAGTACTTC. It is translated as CAWSNGGTAYEQYF.

The chain recombines TRBV5-4 with TRBJ1-6, with 7 nucleotides matching TRBD1. The J segment lost 4 bases and the V segment lost 6 bases, leaving 16 bases of the junction unmatched. Germline CDR1 SGHNT, CDR2 YYREEE (reference sequence). This CDR3 spans 18 amino acids. Here the CDR3 reads CASTMIITGVGYNSPLHF. CDR3 nucleotide sequence: TGTGCCAGCACCATGATAATAACAGGGGTAGGGTATAATTCACCCCTCCACTTT.

This chain links TRBV29-1 with TRBJ2-3, with a weak D call TRBD2 (6 bases). V lost 4 bases to trimming and J lost 7 bases, with 24 bases between them. Germline V CDR1 and CDR2: SQVTM, ANQGSEA. This CDR3 is built from 16 residues. In nucleotides, the CDR3 is TGCAGCGTTGCAGGGCTGGGGCTAGCGAAGAATTATACGCAGTATTTT. Amino acid sequence: CSVAGLGLAKNYTQYF.

In nucleotides, the CDR3 is TGTGCCAGCTCACCAGCCCCCCCGGGCCTAGCGGAAGAGACCCAGTACTTC. Translation gives CASSPAPPGLAEETQYF. This rearrangement joins TRBV18 to TRBJ2-5, with 7 bases that match TRBD2. Trimming removed 2 bases from V and 3 bases from J; junction bases left unmatched: 12. The length of the CDR3 is 17 residues. Germline loops: CDR1 KGHSH, CDR2 LQKENI.

This sequence joins TRBV2 and TRBJ2-7; D might be TRBD1 (7 bases). V lost 2 bases and J lost 4, with 18 bases in between. The CDR3 length is 16 residues. CDR1 SNHLY and CDR2 FYNNEI come from the germline V gene. The CDR3 protein is CASSERQGGGQYEQYF. The CDR3 DNA reads as TGTGCCAGCAGTGAAAGACAGGGTGGGGGGCAATACGAGCAGTACTTC.

This clone was seen just once. This chain joins TRBV9 and TRBJ1-3; D is ambiguous. Germline V gene data show CDR1 as SGDLS and CDR2 as YYNGEE. V lost 0 bases and J lost 0, with 7 bases in between. CDR3 size: 15 residues. The CDR3 loop reads CASSVDASSGNTIYF. In DNA form, the CDR3 reads TGTGCCAGCAGCGTAGACGCGAGCTCTGGAAACACCATATATTTT.